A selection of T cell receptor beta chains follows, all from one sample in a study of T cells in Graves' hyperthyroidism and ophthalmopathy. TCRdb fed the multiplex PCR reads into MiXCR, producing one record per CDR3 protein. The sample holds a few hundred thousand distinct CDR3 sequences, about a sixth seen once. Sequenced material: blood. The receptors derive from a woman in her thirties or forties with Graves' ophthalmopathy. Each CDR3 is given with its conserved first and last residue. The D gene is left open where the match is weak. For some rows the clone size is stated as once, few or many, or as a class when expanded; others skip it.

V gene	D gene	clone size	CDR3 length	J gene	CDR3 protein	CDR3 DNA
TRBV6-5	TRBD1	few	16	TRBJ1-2	CASSSYRGAVGDGYTF	TGTGCCAGCAGTTCCTACAGGGGCGCGGTTGGAGATGGCTACACCTTC
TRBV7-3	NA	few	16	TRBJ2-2	CASNLTPGGGTGELFF	TGTGCCAGCAACTTAACGCCAGGGGGAGGTACCGGGGAGCTGTTTTTT
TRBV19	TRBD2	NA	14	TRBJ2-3	CASSIAGDTDTQYF	TGTGCCAGTAGTATTGCGGGAGACACAGATACGCAGTATTTT
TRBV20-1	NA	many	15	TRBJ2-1	CSAKTLASPFNEQFF	TGCAGTGCCAAGACACTAGCTTCCCCATTCAATGAGCAGTTCTTC
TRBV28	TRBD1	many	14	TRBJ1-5	CASRRQGFNQPQHF	TGTGCCAGCAGACGACAGGGGTTCAATCAGCCCCAGCATTTT
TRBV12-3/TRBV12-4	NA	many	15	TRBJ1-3	CASSLTRGSGNTIYF	TGTGCCAGCAGTTTAACCAGGGGCTCTGGAAACACCATATATTTT
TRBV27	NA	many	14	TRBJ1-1	CASGFLGRGSEAFF	TGTGCCAGCGGGTTTCTGGGCCGAGGCAGTGAAGCTTTCTTT
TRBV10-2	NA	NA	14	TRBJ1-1	CASSESGGNTEAFF	TGCGCCAGCAGTGAGTCTGGTGGAAACACTGAAGCTTTCTTT
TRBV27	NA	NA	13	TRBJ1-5	CASSLYVFQPQHF	TGTGCCAGCAGTTTATATGTCTTTCAGCCCCAGCATTTT
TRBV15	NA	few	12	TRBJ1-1	CATGRGHAEAFF	TGTGCCACGGGCCGGGGGCACGCTGAAGCTTTCTTT
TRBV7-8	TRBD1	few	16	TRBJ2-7	CASSSLEGAVPYEQYF	TGTGCCAGCAGCTCACTCGAGGGGGCGGTACCCTACGAGCAGTACTTC
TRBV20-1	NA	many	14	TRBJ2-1	CSAIGAGRYNEQFF	TGCAGTGCTATAGGGGCGGGACGGTACAATGAGCAGTTCTTC
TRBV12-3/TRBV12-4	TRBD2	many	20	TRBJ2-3	CASSLALGGGAVSSTDTQYF	TGTGCCAGCAGTTTAGCGCTCGGCGGGGGGGCCGTATCTAGCACAGATACGCAGTATTTT
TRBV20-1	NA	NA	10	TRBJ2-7	CSAGLYEQYF	TGCAGTGCTGGACTCTACGAGCAGTACTTC
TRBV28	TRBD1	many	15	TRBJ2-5	CASSLMDRGYETQYF	TGTGCCAGCAGTTTAATGGACAGGGGGTATGAGACCCAGTACTTC
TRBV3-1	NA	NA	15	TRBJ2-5	CASSSQAGYGETQYF	TGTGCCAGCAGCTCTCAAGCAGGGTACGGGGAGACCCAGTACTTC
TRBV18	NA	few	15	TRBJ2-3	CASSPVGLGTDTQYF	TGTGCCAGCTCACCAGTCGGTTTAGGCACAGATACGCAGTATTTT
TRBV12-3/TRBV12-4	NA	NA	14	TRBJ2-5	CASLGEGARGAQYF	TGTGCCAGCTTGGGCGAGGGTGCCAGGGGGGCCCAGTACTTC
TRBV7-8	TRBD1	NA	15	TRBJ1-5	CASSLEGTGDQPQHF	TGTGCCAGCAGCTTAGAGGGGACAGGGGATCAGCCCCAGCATTTT
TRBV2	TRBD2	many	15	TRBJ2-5	CASSGLREGLETQYF	TGTGCCAGCAGTGGTCTGCGGGAGGGCCTAGAGACCCAGTACTTC
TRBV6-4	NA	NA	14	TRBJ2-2	CASKNREDTGELFF	TGTGCCAGCAAGAACAGGGAAGACACCGGGGAGCTGTTTTTT
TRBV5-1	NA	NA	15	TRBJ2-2	CASSWGDSNTGELFF	TGCGCCAGCAGCTGGGGGGACAGCAACACCGGGGAGCTGTTTTTT
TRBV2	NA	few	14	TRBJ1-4	CASSEQGTGEKLFF	TGTGCCAGCAGTGAACAGGGGACGGGGGAAAAACTGTTTTTT
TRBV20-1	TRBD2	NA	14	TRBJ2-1	CSARELASDNEQFF	TGCAGTGCTAGGGAACTAGCGAGCGACAATGAGCAGTTCTTC
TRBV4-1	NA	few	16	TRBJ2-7	CASSLGTVRSGDEQYF	TGCGCCAGCAGCCTAGGGACAGTTAGATCGGGAGACGAGCAGTACTTC
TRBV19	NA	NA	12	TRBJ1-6	CASNFGNSPLHF	TGTGCCAGCAACTTCGGGAATTCACCCCTCCACTTT
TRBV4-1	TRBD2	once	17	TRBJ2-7	CASSHGRTGGSSYEQYF	TGCGCCAGCAGCCATGGTAGGACGGGAGGGAGCTCCTACGAGCAGTACTTC
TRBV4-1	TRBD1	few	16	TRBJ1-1	CASSQDPGQGATEAFF	TGCGCCAGCAGCCAAGATCCGGGACAGGGGGCCACTGAAGCTTTCTTT
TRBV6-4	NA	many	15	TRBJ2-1	CASSPAGGNYNEQFF	TGTGCCAGCAGCCCCGCAGGAGGGAATTACAATGAGCAGTTCTTC
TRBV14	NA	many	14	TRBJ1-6	CASSQSGPNSPLHF	TGTGCCAGCAGCCAATCAGGGCCAAATTCACCCCTCCACTTT
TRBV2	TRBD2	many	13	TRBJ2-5	CASSEIREGTQYF	TGTGCCAGCAGTGAAATCCGGGAGGGGACCCAGTACTTC
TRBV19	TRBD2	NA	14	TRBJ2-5	CASSMGLARETQYF	TGTGCCAGTAGTATGGGACTAGCGAGAGAGACCCAGTACTTC
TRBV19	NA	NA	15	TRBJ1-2	CASSGLGLMNYGYTF	TGTGCCAGTAGTGGCTTGGGACTGATGAACTATGGCTACACCTTC
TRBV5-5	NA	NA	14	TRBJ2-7	CASSFTSGGLEQYF	TGTGCCAGCAGCTTTACATCAGGCGGCCTCGAGCAGTACTTC
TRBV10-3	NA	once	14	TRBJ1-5	CAISAQASNQPQHF	TGTGCCATCAGCGCCCAGGCGTCCAATCAGCCCCAGCATTTT
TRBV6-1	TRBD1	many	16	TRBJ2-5	CASSPERDRAQETQYF	TGTGCCAGCAGCCCGGAGAGGGACAGGGCCCAAGAGACCCAGTACTTC
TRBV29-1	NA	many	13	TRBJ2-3	CSVVGLVTDTQYF	TGCAGCGTTGTGGGGCTGGTCACAGATACGCAGTATTTT
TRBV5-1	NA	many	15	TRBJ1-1	CASSFTQGANTEAFF	TGCGCCAGCAGCTTCACCCAAGGGGCGAACACTGAAGCTTTCTTT
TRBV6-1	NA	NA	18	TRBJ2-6	CASRVRGTTVSGANVLTF	TGTGCCAGCAGGGTTCGAGGGACAACTGTCTCTGGGGCCAACGTCCTGACTTTC
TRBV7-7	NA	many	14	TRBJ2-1	CASSLEGANNEQFF	TGTGCTAGCAGCTTAGAAGGGGCTAACAATGAGCAGTTCTTC
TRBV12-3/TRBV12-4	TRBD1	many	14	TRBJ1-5	CASTQGQTNQPQHF	TGTGCCAGCACCCAGGGACAGACCAATCAGCCCCAGCATTTT
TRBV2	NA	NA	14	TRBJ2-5	CASSEDSRMGTQYF	TGTGCCAGCAGTGAAGACAGTAGGATGGGGACCCAGTACTTC
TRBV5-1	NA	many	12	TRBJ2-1	CASSLLTNEQFF	TGCGCCAGCAGCTTGCTAACCAATGAGCAGTTCTTC
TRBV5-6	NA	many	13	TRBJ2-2	CASSLTSSGELFF	TGTGCCAGCAGCCTAACTAGTTCCGGGGAGCTGTTTTTT
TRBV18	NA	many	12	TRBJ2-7	CASSPSSYEQYF	TGTGCCAGCTCACCAAGCTCTTACGAGCAGTACTTC
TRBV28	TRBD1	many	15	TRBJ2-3	CASSLGDRGTDTQYF	TGTGCCAGCAGTTTAGGGGACAGAGGGACAGATACGCAGTATTTT
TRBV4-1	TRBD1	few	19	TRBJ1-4	CASSRAGTGGPFGNEKLFF	TGCGCCAGCAGCCGAGCCGGGACAGGGGGGCCGTTTGGTAATGAAAAACTGTTTTTT
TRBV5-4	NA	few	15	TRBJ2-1	CASSQEQGSYNEQFF	TGTGCCAGCAGCCAGGAACAGGGTTCATACAATGAGCAGTTCTTC
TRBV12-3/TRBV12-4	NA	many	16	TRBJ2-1	CASSPAWQGVHNEQFF	TGTGCCAGCAGTCCTGCCTGGCAGGGCGTGCACAATGAGCAGTTCTTC
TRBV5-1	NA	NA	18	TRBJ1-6	CASSLGLGQAPRDSPLHF	TGCGCCAGCAGCTTGGGGCTCGGGCAGGCGCCTAGGGATTCACCCCTCCACTTT
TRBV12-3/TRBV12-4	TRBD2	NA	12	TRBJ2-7	CASSWTSEKQYF	TGTGCCAGCAGCTGGACTAGCGAGAAGCAGTACTTC
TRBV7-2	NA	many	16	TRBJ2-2	CASSLGQKANTGELFF	TGTGCCAGCAGCTTAGGACAGAAAGCGAACACCGGGGAGCTGTTTTTT
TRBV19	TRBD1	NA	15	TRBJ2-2	CASSIGQGAFGELFF	TGTGCCAGTAGTATAGGACAGGGTGCCTTCGGGGAGCTGTTTTTT
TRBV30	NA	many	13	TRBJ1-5	CAWSSGQNQPQHF	TGTGCCTGGAGTTCAGGGCAGAATCAGCCCCAGCATTTT
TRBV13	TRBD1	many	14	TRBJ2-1	CASSLRTTGTEQFF	TGTGCCAGCAGCTTAAGAACGACAGGGACTGAGCAGTTCTTC
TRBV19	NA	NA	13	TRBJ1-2	CASSPSGIHGYTF	TGTGCCAGTAGTCCATCAGGGATCCATGGCTACACCTTC
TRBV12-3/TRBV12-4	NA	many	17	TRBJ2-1	CASRSPLGGRAYNEQFF	TGTGCCAGCAGAAGTCCCCTGGGGGGTAGAGCCTACAATGAGCAGTTCTTC
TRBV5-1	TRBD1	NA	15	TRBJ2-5	CASSPGTGGWETQYF	TGCGCCAGCAGCCCCGGGACAGGGGGCTGGGAGACCCAGTACTTC